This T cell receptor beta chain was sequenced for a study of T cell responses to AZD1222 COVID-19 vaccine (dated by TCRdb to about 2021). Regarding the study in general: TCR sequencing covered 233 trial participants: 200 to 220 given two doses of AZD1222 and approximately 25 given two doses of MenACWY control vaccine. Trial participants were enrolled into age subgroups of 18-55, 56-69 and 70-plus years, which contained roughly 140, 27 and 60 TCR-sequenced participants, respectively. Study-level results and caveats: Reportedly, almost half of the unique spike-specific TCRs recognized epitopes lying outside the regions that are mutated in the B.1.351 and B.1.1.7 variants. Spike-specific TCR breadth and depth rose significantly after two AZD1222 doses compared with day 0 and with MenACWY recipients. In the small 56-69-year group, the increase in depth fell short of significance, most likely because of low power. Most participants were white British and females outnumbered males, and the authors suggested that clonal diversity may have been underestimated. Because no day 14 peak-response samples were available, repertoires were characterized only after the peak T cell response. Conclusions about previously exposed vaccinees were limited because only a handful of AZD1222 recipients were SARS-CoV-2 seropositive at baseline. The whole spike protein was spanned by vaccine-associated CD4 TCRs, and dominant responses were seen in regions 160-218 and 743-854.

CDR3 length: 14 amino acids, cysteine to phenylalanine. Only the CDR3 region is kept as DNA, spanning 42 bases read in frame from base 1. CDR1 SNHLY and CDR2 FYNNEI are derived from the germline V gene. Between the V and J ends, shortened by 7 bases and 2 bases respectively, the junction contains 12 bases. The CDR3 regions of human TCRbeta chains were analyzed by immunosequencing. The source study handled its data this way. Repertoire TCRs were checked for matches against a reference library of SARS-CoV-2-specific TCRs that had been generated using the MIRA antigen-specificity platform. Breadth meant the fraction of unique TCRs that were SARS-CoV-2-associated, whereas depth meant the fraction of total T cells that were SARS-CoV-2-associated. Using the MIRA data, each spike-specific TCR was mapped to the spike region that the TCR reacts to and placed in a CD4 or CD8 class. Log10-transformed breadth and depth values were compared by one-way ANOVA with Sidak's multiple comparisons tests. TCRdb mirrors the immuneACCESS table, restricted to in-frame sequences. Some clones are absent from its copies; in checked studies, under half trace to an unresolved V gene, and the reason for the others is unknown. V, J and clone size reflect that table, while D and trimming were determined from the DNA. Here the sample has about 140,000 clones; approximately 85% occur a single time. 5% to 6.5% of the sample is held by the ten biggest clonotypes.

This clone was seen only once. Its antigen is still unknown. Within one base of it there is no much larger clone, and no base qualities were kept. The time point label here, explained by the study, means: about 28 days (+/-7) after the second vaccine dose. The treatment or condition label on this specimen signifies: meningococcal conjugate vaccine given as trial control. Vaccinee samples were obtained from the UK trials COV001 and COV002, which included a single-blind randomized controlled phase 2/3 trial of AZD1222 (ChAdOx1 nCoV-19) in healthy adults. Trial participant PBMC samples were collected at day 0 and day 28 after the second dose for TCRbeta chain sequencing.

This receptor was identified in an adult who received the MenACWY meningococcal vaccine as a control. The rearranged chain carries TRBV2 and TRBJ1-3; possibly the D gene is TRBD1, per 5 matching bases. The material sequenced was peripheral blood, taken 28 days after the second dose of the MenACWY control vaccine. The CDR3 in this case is CASTLGLPGNTIYF. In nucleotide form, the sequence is TGTGCCAGCACCCTGGGACTGCCTGGAAACACCATATATTTT.